One sample yielded the 19 T cell receptor beta chains listed below, sequenced in a study of blood T cell repertoires in COVID-19. This table comes from immunoSEQ multiplex PCR, and its TCRdb copy is limited to in-frame clones, with some not included. This sample has 130,000 or so clones, with 88% found just once. The sequencing sample was made of peripheral blood. These receptors originate from a woman aged 60-75 years with acute or convalescent COVID-19.

This clone was picked up one time. The chain recombines TRBV6-5 with TRBJ1-2; 7 bases fit TRBD1. The CDR3 length is 16 residues. Germline trimming cut 0 bases from V and 4 bases from J; bases unmatched to any gene: 8. Germline-derived CDR1 and CDR2 are MNHEY and SVGAGI. This CDR3 is CASSYSIGQVPYGYTF. Written as DNA, the CDR3 is TGTGCCAGCAGTTACTCGATAGGACAGGTGCCCTATGGCTACACCTTC.

This clone occurred a few times. V gene TRBV18 combines with J gene TRBJ2-7, with 9 positions matching TRBD1. This CDR3 has 16 residues. The J segment lost 7 bases and the V segment lost 2 bases, leaving 12 bases of the junction unmatched. The germline V gene has CDR1 KGHSH and CDR2 LQKENI. In DNA form, the CDR3 reads TGTGCCAGCTCACCATTCGGGACAGGGCAAATAGGGGAGCAGTACTTC. This codes for CASSPFGTGQIGEQYF.

This chain links TRBV30 with TRBJ1-2; D gene uncertain. Trimming took 2 bases from V and 0 from J, leaving 7 bases between them. This CDR3 has 13 residues. CDR1 and CDR2 (germline): GTSNPN, SVGIG (reference sequence). The CDR3 loop is CAWSLQTNYGYTF. For the CDR3, the DNA is TGTGCCTGGAGTTTACAGACTAACTATGGCTACACCTTC.

J is TRBJ2-5 and V is TRBV11-2; D is possibly TRBD1 (6 bases). V gave up 3 bases and J gave up 5 bases, with 19 bases separating them. There are 16 residues in the CDR3. From germline, CDR1 is SGHAT and CDR2 FQNNGV. The DNA of the CDR3 is TGTGCCAGCAGCTTTACAGGGAAATACAGTAGGGAGACCCAGTACTTC. It specifies CASSFTGKYSRETQYF.

This clone appeared a few times. V is TRBV12-3 or TRBV12-4 and J is TRBJ1-5, with a weak D call TRBD1 (5 bases). V lost 6 bases and J 6 bases, leaving 12 bases between the germline ends. The CDR3 has 13 residues. The CDR3 region has the DNA TGTGCCAGCAGCCCGACAGTATCTCAGCCCCAGCATTTT. Protein sequence: CASSPTVSQPQHF.

The chain carries TRBV5-1 and TRBJ2-7; 8 bases are shared with TRBD2. Per germline, CDR1 SGHRS and CDR2 YFSETQ. The CDR3 totals 13 residues. V lost 4 bases and J lost 3; bases outside the gene matches: 3. CDR3 nucleotide sequence: TGCGCCAGCAGCCGCGGGGGGTTCTACGAGCAGTACTTC. The encoded protein is CASSRGGFYEQYF.

The rearrangement joins TRBV7-9 to TRBJ2-5; 8 bases agree with TRBD2. The CDR3 is made up of 16 amino acids. V was clipped by 1 base and J by 6 bases; unmatched bases: 10. Germline V gives CDR1 SEHNR, CDR2 FQNEAQ (reference sequence). CDR3 DNA: TGTGCCAGCAGCTTAGGAGTAGAGATAGCGGGGAAGACCCAGTACTTC. This codes for CASSLGVEIAGKTQYF.

This sequence joins TRBV5-1 and TRBJ2-7, with TRBD1 matching over 8 bases. CDR3 length: 15 residues. Germline CDR1 SGHRS, CDR2 YFSETQ. Trimming at V came to 4 bases and at J to 2 bases, leaving 8 bases not matched to a gene. The CDR3 bases are TGCGCCAGCAGCCTCCAGACAGGGGCCGCCTACGAGCAGTACTTC. This encodes CASSLQTGAAYEQYF.

The chain is built from TRBV7-2 and TRBJ1-4, with a weak D call TRBD1 (5 bases). Per germline, CDR1 SGHTA and CDR2 FQGNSA. The CDR3 extends over 15 amino acids. V lost 0 bases and J 2 bases, leaving 7 bases between the germline ends. The CDR3 protein is CASSLAGATNEKLFF. The DNA of the CDR3 is TGTGCCAGCAGCTTAGCAGGGGCCACTAATGAAAAACTGTTTTTT.

The chain joins TRBV24-1 to TRBJ2-3, with D unresolved. The CDR3 is 13 residues long. Germline CDR1 KGHDR, CDR2 SFDVKD. V lost 3 bases, J lost 4 bases, and 7 bases lay in between. The CDR3 sequence: CATSDPPADTQYF. CDR3 nucleotide sequence: TGTGCCACCAGTGATCCTCCTGCAGATACGCAGTATTTT.

The rearrangement links TRBV7-2 to TRBJ1-3, with TRBD1 matching over 7 bases. Trimming at V came to 5 bases and at J to 4 bases, leaving 8 bases not matched to a gene. This CDR3 has 15 amino acids. CDR1 and CDR2 (germline): SGHTA, FQGNSA. CDR3 sequence: CASSREPGQGNTIYF. The CDR3 nucleotides are TGTGCCAGCAGCCGTGAACCGGGACAGGGAAACACCATATATTTT.

J is TRBJ1-1 and V is TRBV6-4; D is ambiguous. Germline CDR1 MRHNA, CDR2 SNTAGT. CDR3 size: 13 residues. V lost 2 bases, J lost 1 base, and 5 bases lay in between. The CDR3 reads CASSDEANTEAFF. CDR3 coding DNA: TGTGCCAGCAGTGACGAGGCGAACACTGAAGCTTTCTTT.

The genes are TRBV4-2 and TRBJ2-3; 10 nucleotides agree with TRBD2. This CDR3 region has 19 residues. Germline V CDR1 and CDR2: LGHNA, YNFKEQ. V lost 0 bases to trimming and J lost 3 bases; unmatched junction nucleotides: 12. CDR3 in amino acids: CASSQDFLAGDRLTDTQYF. The CDR3 nucleotides read TGTGCCAGCAGCCAAGATTTTCTAGCGGGGGACAGACTTACAGATACGCAGTATTTT.

This chain joins TRBV5-1 and TRBJ1-5; tentatively, D is TRBD1 (6 bases). Per germline, CDR1 SGHRS and CDR2 YFSETQ. Deletions cut 4 bases from V and 4 bases from J, with 15 bases between. The CDR3 is made up of 15 amino acids. CDR3 nucleotides: TGCGCCAGCAGCGAAGGGGGGGTTATGAATCAGCCCCAGCATTTT. Translation gives CASSEGGVMNQPQHF.

This chain uses TRBV7-9 with TRBJ1-5, with D hard to call. The V and J ends lost 4 bases and 3 bases respectively, with 10 bases between them. Looked up from germline, CDR1 is SEHNR and CDR2 is FQNEAQ (reference sequence). This CDR3 spans 14 amino acids. Here the CDR3 reads CASSSPGLNQPQHF. CDR3 DNA sequence: TGTGCCAGCAGCTCCCCGGGTCTCAATCAGCCCCAGCATTTT.

The genes are TRBV15 and TRBJ1-4; no clear D. CDR3 length: 13 residues. Germline CDR1 LNHNV, CDR2 YYDKDF (reference sequence). Trimming stripped 1 base from V and 4 bases from J, with 4 bases between. The CDR3 region has the DNA TGTGCCACCAGCAGAGCCTTTAATGAAAAACTGTTTTTT. This gives the protein CATSRAFNEKLFF.

This chain links TRBV5-1 with TRBJ1-3, with unresolved D. Trimming took 0 bases from V and 4 from J, leaving 5 bases between them. The germline V gene has CDR1 SGHRS and CDR2 YFSETQ. CDR3 size: 13 residues. The CDR3 nucleotides are TGCGCCAGCAGCTTGGGAGAGGGAAACACCATATATTTT. Protein sequence: CASSLGEGNTIYF.

The V and J genes are TRBV4-3 and TRBJ1-4; 9 bases line up with TRBD1. The junction had 13 bases not matched to a gene; V was cut back by 0 bases and J by 8 bases. The CDR3 totals 18 residues. Germline CDR1 is LGHNA and CDR2 is YSLEER. This CDR3 is CASSQDWGPGTGSEKLFF. Written as DNA, the CDR3 is TGCGCCAGCAGCCAAGACTGGGGGCCCGGGACAGGGTCCGAAAAACTGTTTTTT.

This chain connects TRBV30 to TRBJ2-7, with D possibly matching TRBD1 (5 bases). V was cut by 2 bases and J by 9 bases, with 11 bases left in between. The CDR3 covers 11 residues. Per germline, CDR1 GTSNPN and CDR2 SVGIG (reference sequence). The CDR3 nucleotides read TGTGCCTGGAGTTCAGGGATTTGGCAGTACTTC. Translated: CAWSSGIWQYF.